This is a list of T cell receptor beta chains from one sample in a study of blood T cell repertoires in COVID-19. TCRdb's table, derived via immunoSEQ multiplex PCR, lists solely in-frame clones and lacks some. Here the sample spans around 80,000 clones, under 85% being singletons. Sample: peripheral blood. Source of these receptors: a human donor in a cohort sampled during active COVID-19. Each CDR3 is given with its conserved first and last residue. The order of the fields is J gene, D gene, V gene, clone size, CDR3 DNA, CDR3 protein. The D gene is left open where the match is weak. The listing skips clone size in some rows; elsewhere it reads once, few, many or a size class.

j_gene: TRBJ2-7; d_gene: TRBD1; v_gene: TRBV2; abundance: -; CDR3nt: TGTGCCAGCAGCTACAGGGGGAAGGGCTCCTACGAGCAGTACTTC; CDR3aa: CASSYRGKGSYEQYF
j_gene: TRBJ2-1; d_gene: -; v_gene: TRBV7-9; abundance: -; CDR3nt: TGTGCCAGCAGCCCCTCCTCCTACAATGAGCAGTTCTTC; CDR3aa: CASSPSSYNEQFF
j_gene: TRBJ1-1; d_gene: TRBD1; v_gene: TRBV5-1; abundance: -; CDR3nt: TGCGCCAGCAGCTTGGACAGGGGAAACACTGAAGCTTTCTTT; CDR3aa: CASSLDRGNTEAFF
j_gene: TRBJ2-1; d_gene: -; v_gene: TRBV5-1; abundance: -; CDR3nt: TGCGCCAGCAGCTTGGAGTTAAGAGTCGACAATGAGCAGTTCTTC; CDR3aa: CASSLELRVDNEQFF
j_gene: TRBJ1-5; d_gene: -; v_gene: TRBV6-2/TRBV6-3; abundance: -; CDR3nt: TGTGCCAGCAGTTCTCGGGGGAGCAATCAGCCCCAGCATTTT; CDR3aa: CASSSRGSNQPQHF
j_gene: TRBJ2-1; d_gene: -; v_gene: TRBV24-1; abundance: -; CDR3nt: TGTGCCACCAGTGATGGTAGGATTCGGGCGGGAGAGCAGTTCTTC; CDR3aa: CATSDGRIRAGEQFF
j_gene: TRBJ2-3; d_gene: -; v_gene: TRBV11-3; abundance: -; CDR3nt: TGTGCCAGCAGAGCGGAGACGGGTACGCAGTATTTT; CDR3aa: CASRAETGTQYF
j_gene: TRBJ2-1; d_gene: -; v_gene: TRBV30; abundance: -; CDR3nt: TGTGCCTGGAGGATGTACAGTTCCCCCTCAGGCAATGAGCAGTTCTTC; CDR3aa: CAWRMYSSPSGNEQFF
j_gene: TRBJ2-1; d_gene: TRBD2; v_gene: TRBV10-1; abundance: -; CDR3nt: TGCGCCAGCAGGGGTAGCGGGAAGAGTGATGAGCAGTTCTTC; CDR3aa: CASRGSGKSDEQFF
j_gene: TRBJ1-2; d_gene: TRBD1; v_gene: TRBV19; abundance: -; CDR3nt: TGTGCCAGTAGTGCCGGGACAGGACAAGGAGGCTACACCTTC; CDR3aa: CASSAGTGQGGYTF
j_gene: TRBJ2-7; d_gene: TRBD2; v_gene: TRBV2; abundance: -; CDR3nt: TGTGCCAGCAGTGCTGGGAGGGGTGCCTACGAGCAGTACTTC; CDR3aa: CASSAGRGAYEQYF
j_gene: TRBJ2-7; d_gene: -; v_gene: TRBV28; abundance: -; CDR3nt: TGTGCCAGCATACGAGCCGGCAGGTCCGAGCAGTACTTC; CDR3aa: CASIRAGRSEQYF
j_gene: TRBJ2-1; d_gene: TRBD2; v_gene: TRBV5-5; abundance: -; CDR3nt: TGTGCCAGCAGCTTAGAGAGCGGGAGGGCCTTCTACAATGAGCAGTTCTTC; CDR3aa: CASSLESGRAFYNEQFF
j_gene: TRBJ2-3; d_gene: TRBD2; v_gene: TRBV5-8; abundance: -; CDR3nt: TGTGCCAGCAGCTTGGCGGGGACTAGCGGATACACAGATACGCAGTATTTT; CDR3aa: CASSLAGTSGYTDTQYF
j_gene: TRBJ1-2; d_gene: -; v_gene: TRBV19; abundance: -; CDR3nt: TGTGCCAGTACCCCAGGAGGAAACTATGGCTACACCTTC; CDR3aa: CASTPGGNYGYTF
j_gene: TRBJ1-2; d_gene: TRBD1; v_gene: TRBV6-2/TRBV6-3; abundance: -; CDR3nt: TGTGCCAGCAGCCTTACGGGACAGAACTATGGCTACACCTTC; CDR3aa: CASSLTGQNYGYTF
j_gene: TRBJ2-1; d_gene: TRBD2; v_gene: TRBV19; abundance: -; CDR3nt: TGTGCCAGTAGTAGGGCGGGAGAAGTGTACAATGAGCAGTTCTTC; CDR3aa: CASSRAGEVYNEQFF
j_gene: TRBJ2-1; d_gene: TRBD2; v_gene: TRBV9; abundance: -; CDR3nt: TGTGCCAGCAGCTTTGGACTAGCGGGGGGCGGGAATGAGCAGTTCTTC; CDR3aa: CASSFGLAGGGNEQFF
j_gene: TRBJ2-7; d_gene: TRBD1; v_gene: TRBV11-2; abundance: -; CDR3nt: TGTGCCAGCAGCTTAGGGGGGACAGGGACCTACGAGCAGTACTTC; CDR3aa: CASSLGGTGTYEQYF
j_gene: TRBJ2-1; d_gene: -; v_gene: TRBV12-3/TRBV12-4; abundance: -; CDR3nt: TGTGCCAGCAGTTTACCGAGAAGTGAGCAGTTCTTC; CDR3aa: CASSLPRSEQFF
j_gene: TRBJ2-5; d_gene: -; v_gene: TRBV9; abundance: -; CDR3nt: TGTGCCAGCAGCGTAGAATTTTGGTCTGAGAAAGAGACCCAGTACTTC; CDR3aa: CASSVEFWSEKETQYF
j_gene: TRBJ1-3; d_gene: TRBD1; v_gene: TRBV18; abundance: -; CDR3nt: TGTGCCAGCTCACCGTCAGGGGGGACCTCTGGAAACACCATATATTTT; CDR3aa: CASSPSGGTSGNTIYF
j_gene: TRBJ2-7; d_gene: TRBD1; v_gene: TRBV6-4; abundance: -; CDR3nt: TGTGCCAGCAGTCCTGGGACAGCCAACGGCGAGCAGTACTTC; CDR3aa: CASSPGTANGEQYF
j_gene: TRBJ2-7; d_gene: TRBD2; v_gene: TRBV3-1/TRBV3-2; abundance: -; CDR3nt: TGTGCCAGCAGCCGGCGGCGGGAGGGATCCTACGAGCAGTACTTC; CDR3aa: CASSRRREGSYEQYF
j_gene: TRBJ2-3; d_gene: TRBD1; v_gene: TRBV23-1; abundance: -; CDR3nt: TGCGCCAGCAGGGGGATTCAGGGGGTGAGCGCAGATACGCAGTATTTT; CDR3aa: CASRGIQGVSADTQYF
j_gene: TRBJ2-7; d_gene: -; v_gene: TRBV29-1; abundance: -; CDR3nt: TGCAGCGTTGAAGGGCAGGTCCCCTACGAGCAGTACTTC; CDR3aa: CSVEGQVPYEQYF
j_gene: TRBJ2-1; d_gene: -; v_gene: TRBV5-1; abundance: -; CDR3nt: TGCGCCAGCAGCCCACCGGTGGGGGCCGATGAGCAGTTCTTC; CDR3aa: CASSPPVGADEQFF
j_gene: TRBJ2-1; d_gene: -; v_gene: TRBV5-5; abundance: -; CDR3nt: TGTGCCAGCAGCTTTCTAGCCAGTAGCTCCTACAATGAGCAGTTCTTC; CDR3aa: CASSFLASSSYNEQFF
j_gene: TRBJ2-7; d_gene: TRBD1; v_gene: TRBV6-6; abundance: few; CDR3nt: TGTGCCAGCAGTACTCCTGGACAGGGCTACGAGCAGTACTTC; CDR3aa: CASSTPGQGYEQYF
j_gene: TRBJ2-7; d_gene: TRBD2; v_gene: TRBV19; abundance: -; CDR3nt: TGTGCCAGTAGTCCCGGGACTAGCGGGGCCTACGAGCAGTACTTC; CDR3aa: CASSPGTSGAYEQYF
j_gene: TRBJ2-1; d_gene: -; v_gene: TRBV6-5; abundance: -; CDR3nt: TGTGCCAGCAGTCGGGGTTCCTACAATGAGCAGTTCTTC; CDR3aa: CASSRGSYNEQFF
j_gene: TRBJ2-1; d_gene: TRBD1; v_gene: TRBV5-4; abundance: -; CDR3nt: TGTGCCAGCAGCTCCGGGACAGTCTCCTACAATGAGCAGTTCTTC; CDR3aa: CASSSGTVSYNEQFF
j_gene: TRBJ1-2; d_gene: TRBD1; v_gene: TRBV5-1; abundance: -; CDR3nt: TGCGCCAGCAGCCAGCAAGGGGGCGCGGAGGGCTACACCTTC; CDR3aa: CASSQQGGAEGYTF
j_gene: TRBJ1-1; d_gene: TRBD1; v_gene: TRBV28; abundance: few; CDR3nt: TGTGCCAGCAGTCTAAGGACAGGACGGAACACTGAAGCTTTCTTT; CDR3aa: CASSLRTGRNTEAFF
j_gene: TRBJ1-1; d_gene: TRBD1; v_gene: TRBV19; abundance: -; CDR3nt: TGTGCCAGTAGCTGGTCAGGGGGTGTGAACACTGAAGCTTTCTTT; CDR3aa: CASSWSGGVNTEAFF
j_gene: TRBJ1-4; d_gene: -; v_gene: TRBV5-1; abundance: -; CDR3nt: TGCGCCAGCAGCCCCGGGGGGTCGGCAACTAATGAAAAACTGTTTTTT; CDR3aa: CASSPGGSATNEKLFF
j_gene: TRBJ1-4; d_gene: -; v_gene: TRBV2; abundance: -; CDR3nt: TGTGCCAGCAGTGCCGGCGGAGGGGTGGGTGAAAAACTGTTTTTT; CDR3aa: CASSAGGGVGEKLFF
j_gene: TRBJ2-1; d_gene: TRBD2; v_gene: TRBV18; abundance: few; CDR3nt: TGTGCCAGCTCACTTGCGGGAGGCCCCTCCTACAATGAGCAGTTCTTC; CDR3aa: CASSLAGGPSYNEQFF
j_gene: TRBJ2-5; d_gene: -; v_gene: TRBV6-6; abundance: -; CDR3nt: TGTGCCAGCAGTTCCGCCGGGACTGCACAAGAGACCCAGTACTTC; CDR3aa: CASSSAGTAQETQYF
j_gene: TRBJ2-6; d_gene: -; v_gene: TRBV18; abundance: once; CDR3nt: TGTGCCAGCTCACCGGGGCAGCCCGCCTCTGGGGCCAACGTCCTGACTTTC; CDR3aa: CASSPGQPASGANVLTF
j_gene: TRBJ1-5; d_gene: -; v_gene: TRBV6-6; abundance: -; CDR3nt: TGTGCCAGCAGTTACTCAACGGGGAGCAATCAGCCCCAGCATTTT; CDR3aa: CASSYSTGSNQPQHF
j_gene: TRBJ2-4; d_gene: TRBD1; v_gene: TRBV7-2; abundance: few; CDR3nt: TGTGCCAGCAGCACGACAGGGGGACAAAACATTCAGTACTTC; CDR3aa: CASSTTGGQNIQYF
j_gene: TRBJ1-2; d_gene: TRBD1; v_gene: TRBV24-1; abundance: -; CDR3nt: TGTGCCACCAGTAGGCAGGGGGAAGGGTATGGCTACACCTTC; CDR3aa: CATSRQGEGYGYTF
j_gene: TRBJ1-1; d_gene: TRBD1; v_gene: TRBV7-3; abundance: -; CDR3nt: TGTGCCAGCAGTGGGACAGGGGGATGGATGAACACTGAAGCTTTCTTT; CDR3aa: CASSGTGGWMNTEAFF
j_gene: TRBJ2-7; d_gene: TRBD2; v_gene: TRBV28; abundance: -; CDR3nt: TGTGCCAGCAGTCCCCGGGGGGGGAGCGAGCAGTACTTC; CDR3aa: CASSPRGGSEQYF
j_gene: TRBJ1-2; d_gene: TRBD1; v_gene: TRBV5-6; abundance: few; CDR3nt: TGTGCCAGCAGTCTCTGGACAGGGCGAGCTTCTAACTATGGCTACACCTTC; CDR3aa: CASSLWTGRASNYGYTF
j_gene: TRBJ2-7; d_gene: TRBD2; v_gene: TRBV30; abundance: -; CDR3nt: TGTGCCCCCAGCGGGGGGGTCTCAAAGCAGTACTTC; CDR3aa: CAPSGGVSKQYF
j_gene: TRBJ2-1; d_gene: -; v_gene: TRBV7-3; abundance: once; CDR3nt: TGTGCCAGCAGTATAGGCGGAGGCGGTGGCTACAATGAGCAGTTCTTC; CDR3aa: CASSIGGGGGYNEQFF
j_gene: TRBJ2-3; d_gene: TRBD2; v_gene: TRBV2; abundance: -; CDR3nt: TGTGCCAGCAGTGAGGGAGGGGCAGTGGATACGCAGTATTTT; CDR3aa: CASSEGGAVDTQYF
j_gene: TRBJ1-3; d_gene: TRBD1; v_gene: TRBV18; abundance: -; CDR3nt: TGTGCCAGCTCACTCGACAGGGACACCATATATTTT; CDR3aa: CASSLDRDTIYF
j_gene: TRBJ2-1; d_gene: TRBD1; v_gene: TRBV2; abundance: -; CDR3nt: TGTGCCAGTACCCGGGACAGCTACAATGAGCAGTTCTTC; CDR3aa: CASTRDSYNEQFF